The 16 T cell receptor beta chains reported below all come from one sample, sequenced in a study of cytomegalovirus exposure and HLA in healthy donors. PCR was performed using 60 Vbeta and 13 Jbeta primers. Assay: immunoSEQ multiplex PCR; the TCRdb copy retains only in-frame clones and omits some. The sample gives under 70,000 clones, 77% of which show up once; approximately 2.3% is in the top ten. Sequencing was carried out using PBMCs. The receptors come from a female donor in good health and CMV-seronegative.

In regard to this clone: The junction and the germline gene differ at one end; a read error may be behind it. Other DNA sequences in the sample encode the same CDR3. This sequence joins TRBV28 and TRBJ2-7; the match to TRBD1 covers 7 bases. CDR1 and CDR2 (germline): MDHEN, SYDVKM. The CDR3 is made up of 14 amino acids. The CDR3 reads CASSPNRGSDEQYF. The CDR3 DNA reads TGTGCCAGCAGTCCGAACAGGGGCTCGGACGAGCAATACTTC.

This clone was recorded a few times. The V gene is TRBV5-1, the J gene TRBJ2-3; 13 nucleotides line up with TRBD2. J was trimmed by 4 bases and V by 4 bases; bases with no gene match: 9. Germline V CDR1 and CDR2: SGHRS, YFSETQ. The CDR3 totals 17 residues. CDR3 bases: TGCGCCAGCAGCACCGGACTAGCGGGAGTAAGGTCAGATACGCAGTATTTT. Its translation is CASSTGLAGVRSDTQYF.

As DNA, the CDR3 is TGTGCCACCGGGACTAGCGGATACAATGAGCAGTTCTTC. Translating gives CATGTSGYNEQFF. This chain links TRBV28 with TRBJ2-1; 11 bases align to TRBD2. CDR1 is MDHEN, CDR2 SYDVKM, per germline. The J segment lost 4 bases and the V segment lost 10 bases, leaving 3 bases of the junction unmatched. The CDR3 extends over 13 amino acids.

This clone was found once. The chain carries TRBV9 and TRBJ2-2, with TRBD2 as a possible D gene (5 bases). Per germline, CDR1 SGDLS and CDR2 YYNGEE. Trimming removed 6 bases at V and 6 bases at J, with 12 bases between. The CDR3 is made up of 13 amino acids. The CDR3 DNA is TGTGCCAGCACCCCACCGGGGTCCGGGGAGCTGTTTTTT. Encoded protein: CASTPPGSGELFF.

The rearrangement links TRBV7-2 to TRBJ2-2; the D gene is possibly TRBD2 (6 bases). The ends were cut back, 4 bases at V and 5 bases at J, with 8 bases in the middle. The CDR3 covers 13 residues. Per germline, CDR1 SGHTA and CDR2 FQGNSA. The CDR3 protein is CASSYRGTGELFF. The CDR3 coding sequence is TGTGCCAGCAGCTACCGGGGGACCGGGGAGCTGTTTTTT.

The chain's CDR3 is CASSKPGQGGHTEAFF. In DNA, the CDR3 is TGTGCCAGCAGTAAACCCGGACAGGGAGGTCACACTGAAGCTTTCTTT. The rearrangement joins TRBV28 to TRBJ1-1; TRBD1 agrees at 8 bases. This CDR3 is 16 amino acids long. The V gene end was trimmed by 5 bases and the J gene end by 3 bases; junction bases not matched to a gene: 11. From germline, CDR1 is MDHEN and CDR2 SYDVKM.

The V call is TRBV4-1, the J call TRBJ2-2; 7 nucleotides agree with TRBD2. CDR3 size: 16 residues. Germline values: CDR1 MGHRA, CDR2 YSYEKL. The V and J ends lost 0 bases and 5 bases, in that order; junction bases with no gene match: 6. CDR3 sequence (DNA): TGCGCCAGCAGCCAAGATGAGCTAGCGGTGACCGGGGAGCTGTTTTTT. This encodes CASSQDELAVTGELFF.

This clone has a handful of counts. The chain employs TRBV29-1 and TRBJ2-7, with a tentative D call TRBD2 (5 bases). Per the germline V gene, CDR1 is SQVTM and CDR2 is ANQGSEA. CDR3 length equals 12 residues. The V end was cut by 4 bases, the J end by 3 bases, with 10 bases between. The CDR3 loop reads CSVGVRGYEQYF. DNA of the CDR3: TGCAGCGTTGGGGTTCGGGGCTACGAGCAGTACTTC.

V is TRBV19 and J is TRBJ1-1, with TRBD1 as a possible D gene (5 bases). Germline CDR1 and CDR2: LNHDA and SQIVND (reference sequence). The germline V and J ends were trimmed by 11 bases and 7 bases, with 20 bases remaining between them. CDR3 size: 13 residues. CDR3 amino acids: CAVRDRPVGEAFF. CDR3 coding DNA: TGTGCCGTGCGGGACCGTCCAGTCGGTGAAGCTTTCTTT.

The sample holds a few counts of this clone. The CDR3 nucleotides are TGCAGTGCCGGGGAGACCCAGTACTTC. Protein product: CSAGETQYF. The chain links TRBV20-1 to TRBJ2-5; D unclear. This CDR3 has 9 residues. Between the trimmed V and J ends, which lost 6 bases and 5 bases, there was a span of 4 bases. The germline CDR1 and CDR2 sequences are DFQATT and SNEGSKA (reference sequence).

The J gene is TRBJ1-4, the V gene TRBV7-8; 9 bases match TRBD1. The V gene end was trimmed by 1 base and the J gene end by 4 bases; junction bases not matched to a gene: 1. The CDR3 extends over 15 amino acids. Germline V gene lookup returns CDR1 SGHVS and CDR2 FQNEAQ. The CDR3 DNA follows: TGTGCCAGCAGCTTAGGGGGACAGGGTAATGAAAAACTGTTTTTT. Amino acid sequence: CASSLGGQGNEKLFF.

The rearrangement links TRBV15 to TRBJ2-7; D might be TRBD2 (6 bases). Per the germline V gene, CDR1 is LNHNV and CDR2 is YYDKDF (reference sequence). This CDR3 spans 15 amino acids. The V gene lost 0 bases and the J gene lost 0 bases, with 9 bases spanning the gap. CDR3 amino acids: CATSRERGGSYEQYF. The CDR3 DNA sequence: TGTGCCACCAGCAGAGAGCGGGGAGGCTCCTACGAGCAGTACTTC.

The J gene is TRBJ2-5, the V gene TRBV10-3; D is perhaps TRBD1 (6 bases). The end of the DNA aligns better with TRBJ2-7, so the J call may be wrong. Germline assignment: CDR1 ENHRY and CDR2 SYGVKD. The CDR3 covers 11 residues. CDR3 amino acids: CATQGTYEQYF. DNA for the CDR3: TGTGCCACACAGGGCACCTACGAGCAGTACTTC.

This chain joins TRBV2 and TRBJ2-4; D gene ambiguous. This CDR3 region has 16 residues. Germline assignment: CDR1 SNHLY and CDR2 FYNNEI. Trimming shortened V by 5 bases and J by 4 bases, and 18 bases separated the two germline ends. CDR3 bases: TGTGCCAGCAGTTTGCAGCGCTACCCTCCGAAAAACATTCAGTACTTC. It codes for CASSLQRYPPKNIQYF.

This chain links TRBV5-1 with TRBJ2-5, with 10 bases aligning to TRBD1. V shed 6 bases, J shed 7 bases, and the junction held 12 bases outside the gene matches. This CDR3 is 15 amino acids long. Germline CDR1 and CDR2: SGHRS and YFSETQ. The CDR3 here is CASTPTGGVEGTQYF. CDR3 DNA: TGCGCCAGCACCCCGACAGGGGGCGTAGAAGGGACCCAGTACTTC.

V usage is TRBV6-1 and J usage is TRBJ2-4; 7 nucleotides agree with TRBD1. CDR1 is MNHNS and CDR2 is SASEGT in the germline V gene. This CDR3 is 14 amino acids long. J gave up 7 bases and V 7 bases, and 10 bases lay outside the gene matches. CDR3 sequence: CASTVVEGGNIQYF. The CDR3, as DNA: TGTGCCAGCACGGTGGTGGAAGGGGGCAACATTCAGTACTTC.